This passage covers 3 T cell receptor beta chains from one sample sequenced in a study of blood T cell repertoires in COVID-19. Sequencing was performed with immunoSEQ multiplex PCR; in TCRdb, only in-frame clones are kept and a portion is missing. The sample has about 250,000 clones; 65% to 90% are singletons. Material for sequencing was PBMCs or T cells enriched from blood (not recorded which). All receptors come from a woman aged 50 to 65 with acute COVID-19.

V usage is TRBV5-8 and J usage is TRBJ1-2, with 8 bases fitting TRBD1. Germline CDR1 SGHTS, CDR2 YDEGEE. The CDR3 contains 15 residues. V gave up 6 bases and J gave up 3 bases; unmatched junction bases: 10. In DNA form, the CDR3 reads TGTGCCAGCAACGGTCGCTGGACAGGGTACTATGGCTACACCTTC. Protein sequence: CASNGRWTGYYGYTF.

The V gene is TRBV18, the J gene TRBJ2-7, with D maybe TRBD1 (5 bases). V gave up 5 bases and J gave up 4 bases, with 9 bases separating them. The length of the CDR3 is 12 residues. Germline values: CDR1 KGHSH, CDR2 LQKENI. CDR3 sequence reads: CASSTDSYEQYF. For the CDR3, the DNA is TGTGCCAGCTCAACCGACAGTTACGAGCAGTACTTC. Together with reference TRBV18 and TRBJ2-7, the CDR3 gives the full variable domain: NAGVMQNPRHLVRRRGQEARLRCSPMKGHSHVYWYRQLPEEGLKFMVYLQKENIIDESGMPKERFSAEFPKEGPSILRIQQVVRGDSAAYFCASSTDSYEQYFGPGTRLTVT.

The chain employs TRBV7-3 and TRBJ1-2; 12 nucleotides agree with TRBD1. This CDR3 contains 14 residues. The germline V gene encodes CDR1 SGHTA and CDR2 FQGTGA. V gave up 5 bases and J gave up 5 bases; unmatched junction bases: 3. CDR3 protein: CASSPGQGAYGYTF. Written as DNA, the CDR3 is TGTGCCAGCAGCCCGGGACAGGGGGCGTATGGCTACACCTTC.